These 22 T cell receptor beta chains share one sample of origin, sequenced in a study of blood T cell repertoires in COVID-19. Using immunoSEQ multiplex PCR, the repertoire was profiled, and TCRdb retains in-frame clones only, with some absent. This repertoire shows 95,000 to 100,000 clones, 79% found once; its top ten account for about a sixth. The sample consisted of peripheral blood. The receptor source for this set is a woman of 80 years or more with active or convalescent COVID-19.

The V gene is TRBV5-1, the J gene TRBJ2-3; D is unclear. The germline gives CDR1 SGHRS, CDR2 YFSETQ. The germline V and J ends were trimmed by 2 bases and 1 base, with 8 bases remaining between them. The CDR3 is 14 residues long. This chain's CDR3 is CASSFSSGTDTQYF. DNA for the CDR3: TGCGCCAGCAGCTTTTCCTCAGGCACAGATACGCAGTATTTT.

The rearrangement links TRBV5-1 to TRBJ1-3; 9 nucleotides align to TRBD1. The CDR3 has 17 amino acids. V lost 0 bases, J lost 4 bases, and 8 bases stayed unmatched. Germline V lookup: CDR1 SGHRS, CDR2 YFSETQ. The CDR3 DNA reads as TGCGCCAGCAGCTTGGCCACAGGGGGCGCCCAAGGAAACACCATATATTTT. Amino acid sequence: CASSLATGGAQGNTIYF.

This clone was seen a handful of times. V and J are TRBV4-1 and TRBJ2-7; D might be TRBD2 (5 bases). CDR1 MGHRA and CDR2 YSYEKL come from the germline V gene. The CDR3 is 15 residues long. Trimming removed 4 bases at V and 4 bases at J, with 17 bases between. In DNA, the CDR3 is TGCGCCAGCAGCCTAAGAGCGGAGACATCTTACGAGCAGTACTTC. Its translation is CASSLRAETSYEQYF.

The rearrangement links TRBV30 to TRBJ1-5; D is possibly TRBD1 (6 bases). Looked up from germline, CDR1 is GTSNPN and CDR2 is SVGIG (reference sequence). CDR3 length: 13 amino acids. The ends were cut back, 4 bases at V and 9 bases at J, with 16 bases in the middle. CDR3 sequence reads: CAWNFNRERPQHF. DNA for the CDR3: TGTGCCTGGAACTTTAACAGGGAACGGCCCCAGCATTTT.

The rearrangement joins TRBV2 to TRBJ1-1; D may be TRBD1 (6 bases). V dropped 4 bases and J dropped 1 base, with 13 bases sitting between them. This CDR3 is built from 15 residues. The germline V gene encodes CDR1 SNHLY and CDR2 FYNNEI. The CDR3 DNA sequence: TGTGCCAGCAGTGCAAGGGGGATTACGAACACTGAAGCTTTCTTT. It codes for CASSARGITNTEAFF.

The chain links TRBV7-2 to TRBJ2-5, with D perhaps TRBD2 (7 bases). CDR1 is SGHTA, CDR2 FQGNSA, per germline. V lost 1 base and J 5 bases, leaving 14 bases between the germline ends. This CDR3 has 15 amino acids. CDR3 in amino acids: CASSLVARGGETQYF. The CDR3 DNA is TGTGCCAGCAGCTTAGTGGCCAGGGGAGGGGAGACCCAGTACTTC.

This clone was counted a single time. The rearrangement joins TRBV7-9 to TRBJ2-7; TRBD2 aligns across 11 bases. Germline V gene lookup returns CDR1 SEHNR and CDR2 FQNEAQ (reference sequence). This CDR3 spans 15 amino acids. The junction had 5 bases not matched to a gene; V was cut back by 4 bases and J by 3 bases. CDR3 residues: CASSSGLAGGYEQYF. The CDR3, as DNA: TGTGCCAGCAGCTCCGGACTAGCGGGTGGCTACGAGCAGTACTTC.

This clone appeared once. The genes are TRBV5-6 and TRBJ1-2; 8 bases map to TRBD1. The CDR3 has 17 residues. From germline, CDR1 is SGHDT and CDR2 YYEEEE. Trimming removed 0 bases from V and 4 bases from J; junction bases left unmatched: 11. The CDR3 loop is CASSLAGAGGGTYGYTF. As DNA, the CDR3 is TGTGCCAGCAGCTTGGCCGGGGCAGGGGGCGGGACCTATGGCTACACCTTC.

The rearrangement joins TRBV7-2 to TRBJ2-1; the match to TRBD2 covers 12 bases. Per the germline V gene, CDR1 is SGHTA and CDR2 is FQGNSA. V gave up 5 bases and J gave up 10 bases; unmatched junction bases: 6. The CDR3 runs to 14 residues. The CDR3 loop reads CASSPPSGRAEQFF. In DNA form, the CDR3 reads TGTGCCAGCAGCCCTCCTAGCGGGAGGGCCGAGCAGTTCTTC.

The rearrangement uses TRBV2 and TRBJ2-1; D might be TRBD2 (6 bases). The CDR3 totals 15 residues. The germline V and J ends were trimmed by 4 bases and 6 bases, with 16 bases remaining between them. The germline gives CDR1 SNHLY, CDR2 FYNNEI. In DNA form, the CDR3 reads TGTGCCAGCAGTGTGAGGCGGGAACAAGGCAATGAGCAGTTCTTC. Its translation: CASSVRREQGNEQFF.

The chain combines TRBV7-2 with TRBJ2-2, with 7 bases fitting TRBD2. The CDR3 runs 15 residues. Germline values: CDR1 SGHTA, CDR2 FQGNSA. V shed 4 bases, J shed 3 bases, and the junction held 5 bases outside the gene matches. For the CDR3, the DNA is TGTGCCAGCAGCTGGGGAGGGTCCTACACCGGGGAGCTGTTTTTT. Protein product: CASSWGGSYTGELFF.

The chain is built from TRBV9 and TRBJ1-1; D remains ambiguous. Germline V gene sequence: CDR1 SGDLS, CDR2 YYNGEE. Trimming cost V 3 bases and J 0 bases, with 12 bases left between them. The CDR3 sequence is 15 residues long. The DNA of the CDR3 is TGTGCCAGCAGCGCCACGGAGGTTGTGAACACTGAAGCTTTCTTT. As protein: CASSATEVVNTEAFF.

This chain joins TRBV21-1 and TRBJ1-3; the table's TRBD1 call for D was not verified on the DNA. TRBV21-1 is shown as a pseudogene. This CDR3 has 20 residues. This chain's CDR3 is CASSKGWDTTGRPKGNTIYF. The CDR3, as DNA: TGTGCCAGCAGCAAGGGATGGGACACCACGGGTAGGCCCAAAGGAAACACCATATATTTT.

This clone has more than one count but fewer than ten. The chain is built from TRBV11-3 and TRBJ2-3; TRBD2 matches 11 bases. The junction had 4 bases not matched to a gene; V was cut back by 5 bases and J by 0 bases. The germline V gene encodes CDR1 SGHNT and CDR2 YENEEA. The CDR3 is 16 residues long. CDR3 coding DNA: TGTGCCAGCAGCCAGGGACTAGCGGTTAGCACAGATACGCAGTATTTT. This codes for CASSQGLAVSTDTQYF.

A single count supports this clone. The CDR3 is CASSRTSGRTDEQFF. The CDR3 bases are TGTGCCAGCAGCCGAACTAGCGGGAGGACCGATGAGCAGTTCTTC. The chain links TRBV6-2 or TRBV6-3 to TRBJ2-1; 12 bases line up with TRBD2. V was clipped by 6 bases and J by 8 bases; unmatched bases: 8. The CDR3 consists of 15 residues. Looked up from germline, CDR1 is MNHEY and CDR2 is SVGEGT.

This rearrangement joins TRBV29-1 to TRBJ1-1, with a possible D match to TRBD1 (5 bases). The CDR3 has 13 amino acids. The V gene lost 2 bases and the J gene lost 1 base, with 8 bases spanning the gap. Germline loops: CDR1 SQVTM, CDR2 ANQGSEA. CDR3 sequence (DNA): TGCAGCGTTGAACAGCAGGGGAACACTGAAGCTTTCTTT. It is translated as CSVEQQGNTEAFF.

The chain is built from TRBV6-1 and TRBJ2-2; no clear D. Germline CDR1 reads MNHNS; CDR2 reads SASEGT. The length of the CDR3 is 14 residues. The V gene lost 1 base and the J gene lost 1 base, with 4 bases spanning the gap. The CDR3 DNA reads TGTGCCAGCAGTGAAGTCAGGAACACCGGGGAGCTGTTTTTT. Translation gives CASSEVRNTGELFF.

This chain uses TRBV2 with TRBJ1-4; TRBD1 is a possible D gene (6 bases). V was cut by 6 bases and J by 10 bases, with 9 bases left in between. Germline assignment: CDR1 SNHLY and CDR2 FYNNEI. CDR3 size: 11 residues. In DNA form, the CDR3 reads TGTGCCAGCAGGCTAGGGGGAAAACTGTTTTTT. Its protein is CASRLGGKLFF.

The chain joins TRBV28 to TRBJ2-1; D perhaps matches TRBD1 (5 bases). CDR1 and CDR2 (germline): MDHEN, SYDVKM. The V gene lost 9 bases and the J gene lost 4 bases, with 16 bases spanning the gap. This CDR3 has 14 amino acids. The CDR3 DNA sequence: TGTGCCAGTTCGACAGTTTCTTTTTACAATGAGCAGTTCTTC. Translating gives CASSTVSFYNEQFF.

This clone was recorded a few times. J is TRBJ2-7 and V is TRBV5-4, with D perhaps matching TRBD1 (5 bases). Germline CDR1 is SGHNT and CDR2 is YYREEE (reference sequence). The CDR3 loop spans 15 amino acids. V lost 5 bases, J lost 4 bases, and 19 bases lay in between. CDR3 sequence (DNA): TGTGCCAGCAGTTCCGGCGGCAGGGTCGGTTACGAGCAGTACTTC. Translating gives CASSSGGRVGYEQYF.

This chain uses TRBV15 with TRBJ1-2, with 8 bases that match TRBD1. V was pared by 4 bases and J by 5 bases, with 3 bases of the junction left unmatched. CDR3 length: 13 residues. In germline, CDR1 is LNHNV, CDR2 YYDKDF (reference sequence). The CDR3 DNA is TGTGCCACCAGCACGGGACAGGAGTATGGCTACACCTTC. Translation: CATSTGQEYGYTF.

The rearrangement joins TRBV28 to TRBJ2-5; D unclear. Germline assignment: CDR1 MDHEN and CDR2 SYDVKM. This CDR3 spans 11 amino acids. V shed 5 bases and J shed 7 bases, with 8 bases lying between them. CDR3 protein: CASSLSRTQYF. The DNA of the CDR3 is TGTGCCAGCAGTCTTAGCAGGACCCAGTACTTC. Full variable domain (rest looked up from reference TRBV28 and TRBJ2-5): DVKVTQSSRYLVKRTGEKVFLECVQDMDHENMFWYRQDPGLGLRLIYFSYDVKMKEKGDIPEGYSVSREKKERFSLILESASTNQTSMYLCASSLSRTQYFGPGTRLLVL.